The clone carrying this T cell receptor (beta chain) was counted only a few times. This CDR3 region has 14 residues. Trimming took 2 bases from V and 0 from J, leaving 8 bases between them. In germline, CDR1 is SGHRS, CDR2 YFSETQ. The record originates from a study of T-cell memory formation after mild COVID-19. Libraries for TCRalpha and TCRbeta carried sample barcodes and unique molecular identifiers via 5'RACE. One entry per CDR3 protein, called by TCRdb with MiXCR from the 5' RACE reads. Here the sample spans 400,000 or so distinct CDR3 sequences, 20% being singletons. The sequence was collected from an adult woman who had mild COVID-19 (a few samples of this study predate the infection). Cell type and time point are not known. Sample: PBMCs or a T cell subset sorted from them (not recorded which). This chain uses TRBV5-1 with TRBJ1-2, with D uncertain. CDR3 nucleotides: TGCGCCAGCAGCTTCGGGGAGTCTAACTATGGCTACACCTTC. The encoded protein is CASSFGESNYGYTF.